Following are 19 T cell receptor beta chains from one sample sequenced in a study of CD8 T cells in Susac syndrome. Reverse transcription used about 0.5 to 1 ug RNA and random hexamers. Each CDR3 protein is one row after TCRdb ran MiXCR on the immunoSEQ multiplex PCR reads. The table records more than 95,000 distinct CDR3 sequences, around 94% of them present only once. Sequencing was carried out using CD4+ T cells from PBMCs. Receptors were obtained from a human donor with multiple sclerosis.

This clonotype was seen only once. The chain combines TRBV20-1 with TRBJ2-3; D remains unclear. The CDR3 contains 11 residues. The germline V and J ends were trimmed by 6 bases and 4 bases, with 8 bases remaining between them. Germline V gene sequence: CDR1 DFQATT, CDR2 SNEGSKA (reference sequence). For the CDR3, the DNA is TGCAGTGCCAACCTACCAGATACGCAGTATTTT. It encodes CSANLPDTQYF.

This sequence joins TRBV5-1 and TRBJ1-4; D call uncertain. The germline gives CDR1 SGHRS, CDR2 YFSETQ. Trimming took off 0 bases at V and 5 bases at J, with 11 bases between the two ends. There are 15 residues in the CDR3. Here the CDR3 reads CASSLDGRLNEKLFF. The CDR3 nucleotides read TGCGCCAGCAGCTTGGACGGGAGACTCAATGAAAAACTGTTTTTT.

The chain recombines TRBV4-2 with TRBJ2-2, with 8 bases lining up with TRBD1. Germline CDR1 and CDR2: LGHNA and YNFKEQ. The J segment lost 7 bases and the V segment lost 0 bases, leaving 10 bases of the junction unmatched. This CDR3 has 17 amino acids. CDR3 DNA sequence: TGTGCCAGCAGCCAAGAAGGACCGGACAGGGTCGGCGGGGAGCTGTTTTTT. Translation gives CASSQEGPDRVGGELFF.

The CDR3 nucleotides are TGTGCCAGCAACCGCGGGGGATGGGATGGCTACACCTTC. Encoded protein: CASNRGGWDGYTF. This chain joins TRBV6-5 and TRBJ1-2; TRBD1 is a possible D gene (5 bases). The CDR3 is made up of 13 amino acids. The V and J ends lost 7 bases and 6 bases respectively, with 15 bases between them. Germline CDR1 reads MNHEY; CDR2 reads SVGAGI.

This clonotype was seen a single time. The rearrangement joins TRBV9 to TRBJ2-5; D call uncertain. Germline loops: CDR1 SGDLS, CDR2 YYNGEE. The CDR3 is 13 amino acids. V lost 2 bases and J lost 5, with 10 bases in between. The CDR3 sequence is CASSVRSGETQYF. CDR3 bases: TGTGCCAGCAGCGTCAGATCCGGCGAGACCCAGTACTTC.

The CDR3 sequence: CASCAGQKETQYF. CDR3 coding DNA: TGTGCCAGCTGTGCGGGACAGAAAGAGACCCAGTACTTC. The chain employs TRBV12-3 or TRBV12-4 and TRBJ2-5, with D maybe TRBD1 (7 bases). This CDR3 comprises 13 residues. V lost 8 bases and J 3 bases, leaving 13 bases between the germline ends.

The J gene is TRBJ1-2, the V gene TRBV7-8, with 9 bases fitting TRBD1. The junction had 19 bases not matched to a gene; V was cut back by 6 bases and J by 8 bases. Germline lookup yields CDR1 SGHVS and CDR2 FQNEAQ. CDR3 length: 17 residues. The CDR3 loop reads CASSHGDRVPSVQGYTF. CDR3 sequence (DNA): TGTGCCAGCAGTCACGGGGACAGGGTCCCCTCTGTGCAGGGCTACACCTTC.

The CDR3 bases are TGTGCCAGCAGCGCCACTAGCGGTGCAGATACGCAGTATTTT. Amino acids: CASSATSGADTQYF. The V call is TRBV7-3, the J call TRBJ2-3, with 8 bases lining up with TRBD2. Losses at the gene ends were 5 bases for V and 4 bases for J; bases not matched to a gene: 5. The CDR3 runs to 14 residues. Looked up from germline, CDR1 is SGHTA and CDR2 is FQGTGA.

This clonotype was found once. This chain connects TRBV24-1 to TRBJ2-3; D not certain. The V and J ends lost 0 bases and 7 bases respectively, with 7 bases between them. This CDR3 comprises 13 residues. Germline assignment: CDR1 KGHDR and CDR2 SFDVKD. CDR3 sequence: CATSDLQANTQYF. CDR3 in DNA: TGTGCCACCAGTGATTTGCAGGCCAATACGCAGTATTTT.

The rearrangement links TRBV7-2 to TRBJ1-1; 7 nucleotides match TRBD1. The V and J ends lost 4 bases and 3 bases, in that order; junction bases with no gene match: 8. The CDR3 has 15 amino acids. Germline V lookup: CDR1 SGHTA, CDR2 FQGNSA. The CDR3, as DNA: TGTGCCAGCAGCTACCGACAGGGAGGTTACACTGAAGCTTTCTTT. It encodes CASSYRQGGYTEAFF.

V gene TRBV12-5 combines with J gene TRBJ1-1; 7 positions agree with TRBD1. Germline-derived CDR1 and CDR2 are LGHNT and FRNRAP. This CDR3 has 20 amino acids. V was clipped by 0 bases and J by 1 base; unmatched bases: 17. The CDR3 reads CASGLVPPILTGATNTEAFF. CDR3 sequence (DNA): TGTGCTAGTGGTTTGGTACCCCCCATATTAACAGGGGCGACGAACACTGAAGCTTTCTTT.

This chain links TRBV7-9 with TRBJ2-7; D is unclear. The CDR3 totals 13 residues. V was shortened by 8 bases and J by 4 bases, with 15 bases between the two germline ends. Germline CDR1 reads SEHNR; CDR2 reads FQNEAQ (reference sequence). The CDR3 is CASSSSGVYEQYF. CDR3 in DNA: TGTGCCAGCTCTTCCTCTGGGGTTTACGAGCAGTACTTC.

This CDR3 reads CASSLGAEQYF. Written as DNA, the CDR3 is TGTGCCAGCAGCCTCGGGGCCGAGCAGTACTTC. The rearrangement links TRBV3-1 to TRBJ2-7; D may match TRBD1 or TRBD2 (5 bases each). V was pared by 4 bases and J by 6 bases, with 7 bases between. Germline V gives CDR1 LGHDT, CDR2 YNNKEL (reference sequence). The CDR3 is 11 amino acids.

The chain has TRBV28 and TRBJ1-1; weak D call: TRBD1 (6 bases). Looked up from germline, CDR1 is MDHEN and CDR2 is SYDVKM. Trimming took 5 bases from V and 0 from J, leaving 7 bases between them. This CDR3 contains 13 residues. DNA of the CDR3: TGTGCCAGCAGTGGACAGTTGAACACTGAAGCTTTCTTT. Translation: CASSGQLNTEAFF.

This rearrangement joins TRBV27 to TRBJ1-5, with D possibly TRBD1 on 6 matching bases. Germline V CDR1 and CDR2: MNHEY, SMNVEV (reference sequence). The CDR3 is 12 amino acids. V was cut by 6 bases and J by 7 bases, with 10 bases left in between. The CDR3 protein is CASRLQGQPQHF. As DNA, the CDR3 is TGTGCCAGCAGACTACAGGGACAGCCCCAGCATTTT.

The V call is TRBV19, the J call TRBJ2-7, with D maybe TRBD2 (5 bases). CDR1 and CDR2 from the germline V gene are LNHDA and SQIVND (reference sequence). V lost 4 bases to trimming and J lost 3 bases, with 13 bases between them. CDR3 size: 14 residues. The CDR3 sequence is CASSTGTRDYEQYF. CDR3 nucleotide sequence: TGTGCCAGTAGTACGGGAACGAGGGACTACGAGCAGTACTTC.

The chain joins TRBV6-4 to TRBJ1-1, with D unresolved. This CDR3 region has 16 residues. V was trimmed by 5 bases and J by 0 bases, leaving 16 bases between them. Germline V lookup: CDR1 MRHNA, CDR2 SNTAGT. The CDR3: CASSPRKVSMNTEAFF. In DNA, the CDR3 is TGTGCCAGCAGTCCCAGGAAGGTCAGCATGAACACTGAAGCTTTCTTT.

Here the CDR3 DNA reads TGTGCCAGCAGTTACTGGACTTCGGTGGACACCGGGGAGCTGTTTTTT. Amino acids: CASSYWTSVDTGELFF. V is TRBV6-5 and J is TRBJ2-2; D perhaps matches TRBD2 (5 bases). V was clipped by 1 base and J by 3 bases, with 12 bases between them. This CDR3 spans 16 amino acids. CDR1 is MNHEY and CDR2 is SVGAGI in the germline V gene.

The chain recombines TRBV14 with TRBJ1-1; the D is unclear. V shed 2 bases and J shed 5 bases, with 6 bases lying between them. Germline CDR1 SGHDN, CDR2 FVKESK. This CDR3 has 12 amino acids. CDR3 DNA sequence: TGTGCCAGCAGCCAAACGCGGACTGAAGCTTTCTTT. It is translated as CASSQTRTEAFF.